Listed here is a single T cell receptor (beta chain). Its target is unknown. It was with 60 Vbeta and 13 Jbeta primers that the PCR ran. Generated by immunoSEQ multiplex PCR, the TCRdb table keeps only in-frame clones and is missing some. The table lists some 120,000 clones, around 80% of them singletons, with 2.5% to 3.5% in the top ten. J lost 5 bases, V lost 7 bases, and 11 bases had no gene match. CDR3 size: 15 residues. The germline CDR1 and CDR2 sequences are MNHNY and SVGAGI (reference sequence). The data were obtained in a study of cytomegalovirus exposure and HLA in healthy donors. Regarding the study as a whole: It was in a later analysis that TCR association rates were seen to vary by HLA locus, highest for DRB1 and lowest for HLA-C. While the bulk of TCR sequences proved rare, some public TCRs turned up in many donors. In a later analysis, TCR beta V- and J-gene trimming was associated with a missense DCLRE1C variant. A previous analysis found most TCR beta V segments productive roughly 87% or roughly 30% of the time.

This clonotype was sampled from a woman between 18 and 29 years old in good health and CMV-seropositive. V usage is TRBV6-6 and J usage is TRBJ1-1; TRBD1 aligns across 9 bases. Sequencing was done on a sample of PBMCs. The CDR3 here is CASTEPGQGETEAFF. As DNA, the CDR3 is TGTGCCAGCACCGAGCCGGGACAGGGCGAAACTGAAGCTTTCTTT.